These 19 T cell receptor beta chains were sequenced from one sample in a study of blood T cells in healthy people across ages. Using a J-beta primer mix together with a sample-barcoded 5' primer, a second PCR was run for roughly 7 to 11 cycles. TCRdb analysed the 5' RACE reads with MiXCR anew, one entry per CDR3 protein. The data show roughly 1,700,000 distinct CDR3 sequences, about 28% seen once. Sequenced material: blood. These TCRs come from a woman in her thirties in good health.

The chain uses TRBV14 and TRBJ2-6, with TRBD1 matching over 11 bases. Germline trimming cut 2 bases from V and 1 base from J; bases unmatched to any gene: 4. The germline CDR1 and CDR2 sequences are SGHDN and FVKESK. The CDR3 sequence is 18 residues long. This CDR3 reads CASSQRTGGISGANVLTF. For the CDR3, the DNA is TGTGCCAGCAGCCAAAGGACAGGGGGCATTTCTGGGGCCAACGTCCTGACTTTC.

This clonotype was detected once. The chain is built from TRBV5-6 and TRBJ2-5; D is ambiguous. Germline assignment: CDR1 SGHDT and CDR2 YYEEEE. The CDR3 extends over 14 amino acids. V dropped 1 base and J dropped 4 bases, with 11 bases sitting between them. In nucleotides, the CDR3 is TGTGCCAGCAGCTTGAAGGCCAGACGAGAGACCCAGTACTTC. Translation: CASSLKARRETQYF. Drawing the rest from reference TRBV5-6 and TRBJ2-5, the complete variable domain is DAGVTQSPTHLIKTRGQQVTLRCSPKSGHDTVSWYQQALGQGPQFIFQYYEEEERQRGNFPDRFSGHQFPNYSSELNVNALLLGDSALYLCASSLKARRETQYFGPGTRLLVL.

This clonotype has only a few counts. The chain links TRBV25-1 to TRBJ2-5; no clear D gene. The length of the CDR3 is 14 residues. The ends were cut back, 1 base at V and 1 base at J, with 7 bases in the middle. The germline CDR1 and CDR2 sequences are MGHDK and SYGVNS. CDR3 in amino acids: CASSEFTAQETQYF. CDR3 DNA sequence: TGTGCCAGCAGTGAATTTACAGCCCAAGAGACCCAGTACTTC.

The J gene is TRBJ1-6, the V gene TRBV20-1, with TRBD1 as a possible D gene (5 bases). CDR1 is DFQATT and CDR2 is SNEGSKA in the germline V gene (reference sequence). The CDR3 is made up of 14 amino acids. Trimming stripped 1 base from V and 7 bases from J, with 11 bases between. CDR3 residues: CSARAGLRNSPLHF. In nucleotides, the CDR3 is TGCAGTGCTAGAGCGGGGCTAAGGAATTCACCCCTCCACTTT.

The chain combines TRBV2 with TRBJ2-3, with D tentatively TRBD1 (5 bases). This CDR3 is built from 14 residues. Trimming stripped 7 bases from V and 3 bases from J, with 14 bases between. Germline loops: CDR1 SNHLY, CDR2 FYNNEI. CDR3 loop: CASIGARSTDTQYF. The CDR3 DNA sequence: TGTGCCAGCATAGGGGCTAGATCTACAGATACGCAGTATTTT.

This clonotype was counted a few times. CDR3 coding DNA: TGTGCCAGCAGTTTGCCCACGGGGGGTGAGCAGTTCTTC. Translation: CASSLPTGGEQFF. The J gene is TRBJ2-1, the V gene TRBV28, with 7 bases aligning to TRBD2. CDR1 is MDHEN and CDR2 is SYDVKM in the germline V gene. Unmatched junction bases numbered 5, after V lost 3 bases and J lost 9 bases. The CDR3 consists of 13 residues.

In its sample, this clonotype was seen many times. This sequence joins TRBV27 and TRBJ2-7; a possible D gene is TRBD2 (6 bases). This CDR3 is 14 amino acids long. Germline CDR1 and CDR2: MNHEY and SMNVEV (reference sequence). The V and J ends lost 3 bases and 3 bases respectively, with 12 bases between them. The CDR3 loop is CASSLFLGGYEQYF. In DNA, the CDR3 is TGTGCCAGCAGTTTGTTCCTCGGGGGCTACGAGCAGTACTTC.

As concerns this clonotype: The junction departs from germline at one end; a sequencing error may be responsible. V is TRBV2 and J is TRBJ2-3; the D gene is possibly TRBD2 (6 bases). Looked up from germline, CDR1 is SNHLY and CDR2 is FYNNEI. This CDR3 is built from 15 residues. The CDR3 nucleotides read TGTGCCAGCTCTCTGGGGGGAGCTAGCACAGATACGCTGTATTTT. It specifies CASSLGGASTDTLYF. The whole variable domain, remainder taken from reference TRBV2 and TRBJ2-3, is EPEVTQTPSHQVTQMGQEVILRCVPISNHLYFYWYRQILGQKVEFLVSFYNNEISEKSEIFDDQFSVERPDGSNFTLKIRSTKLEDSAMYFCASSLGGASTDTLYFGPGTRLTVL.

In its sample, this clonotype was seen many times. The chain uses TRBV6-4 and TRBJ1-5, with TRBD1 matching 8 bases. The junction had 4 bases not matched to a gene; V was cut back by 5 bases and J by 7 bases. CDR1 MRHNA and CDR2 SNTAGT come from the germline V gene. This CDR3 is 13 amino acids long. CDR3 protein: CASSPDRAQPQHF. DNA of the CDR3: TGTGCCAGCAGTCCGGACAGGGCCCAGCCCCAGCATTTT.

V is TRBV15 and J is TRBJ2-1; D not resolved. Trimming stripped 0 bases from V and 8 bases from J, with 8 bases between. The CDR3 totals 13 residues. Germline-derived CDR1 and CDR2 are LNHNV and YYDKDF (reference sequence). In DNA, the CDR3 is TGTGCCACCAGCAGAGAGGGGTTCCATGAGCAGTTCTTC. This gives the protein CATSREGFHEQFF. The whole variable domain, filled in from reference TRBV15 and TRBJ2-1, reads DAMVIQNPRYQVTQFGKPVTLSCSQTLNHNVMYWYQQKSSQAPKLLFHYYDKDFNNEADTPDNFQSRRPNTSFCFLDIRSPGLGDTAMYLCATSREGFHEQFFGPGTRLTVL.

This clonotype showed up many times. The chain is built from TRBV7-9 and TRBJ2-7; TRBD1 aligns across 8 bases. The ends lost 3 bases at V and 4 bases at J; junction bases unmatched: 8. The CDR3 sequence is 15 residues long. Germline lookup yields CDR1 SEHNR and CDR2 FQNEAQ (reference sequence). The CDR3 loop reads CASSFERTGLYEQYF. The DNA of the CDR3 is TGTGCCAGCAGCTTCGAACGGACAGGGCTGTACGAGCAGTACTTC. The variable domain in full, completed from reference TRBV7-9 and TRBJ2-7, reads DTGVSQNPRHKITKRGQNVTFRCDPISEHNRLYWYRQTLGQGPEFLTYFQNEAQLEKSRLLSDRFSAERPKGSFSTLEIQRTEQGDSAMYLCASSFERTGLYEQYFGPGTRLTVT.

The chain combines TRBV6-2 or TRBV6-3 with TRBJ2-7; 11 nucleotides line up with TRBD2. The V segment lost 4 bases and the J segment 3 bases; nucleotides outside the gene matches: 11. The CDR3 runs 17 residues. Germline CDR1 MNHEY, CDR2 SVGEGT. The CDR3 sequence is CASSFRLAGKGNYEQYF. The CDR3 DNA reads as TGTGCCAGCAGTTTTCGACTAGCGGGAAAGGGAAACTACGAGCAGTACTTC.

This clonotype was observed a few times. The chain joins TRBV18 to TRBJ1-4; no reliable D call. The CDR3 totals 15 residues. V dropped 2 bases and J dropped 5 bases, with 12 bases sitting between them. Germline V CDR1 and CDR2: KGHSH, LQKENI. The CDR3 DNA reads TGTGCCAGCTCACCATCCGGTCGTGAGAATGAAAAACTGTTTTTT. This gives the protein CASSPSGRENEKLFF.

This clonotype was recorded a few times. The chain carries TRBV10-3 and TRBJ2-7; no firm D call. Germline V gene data show CDR1 as ENHRY and CDR2 as SYGVKD. CDR3 length equals 13 residues. V was cut by 3 bases and J by 2 bases, with 8 bases left in between. The CDR3 protein is CAISDGEPYEQYF. The DNA of the CDR3 is TGTGCCATCAGTGATGGCGAGCCCTACGAGCAGTACTTC.

CDR3 nucleotides: TGTGCCAGCAACTCGCCTTCGGACACCCTTTTTTGGGGCTACACCTTC. As protein: CASNSPSDTLFWGYTF. V gene TRBV6-5 combines with J gene TRBJ1-2, with D possibly matching TRBD1 (5 bases). Germline lookup yields CDR1 MNHEY and CDR2 SVGAGI. V gave up 7 bases and J gave up 8 bases, with 26 bases separating them. The CDR3 is 16 residues long.

The sample holds many counts of this clonotype. The V and J genes are TRBV29-1 and TRBJ2-1, with 12 bases fitting TRBD1. V shed 7 bases and J 10 bases; nucleotides not matched to a gene: 11. The CDR3 is made up of 14 amino acids. The germline V gene encodes CDR1 SQVTM and CDR2 ANQGSEA. CDR3 bases: TGCAGCGCCGGACCGGGACAGGGGGCTAAGGAGCAGTTCTTC. Residues: CSAGPGQGAKEQFF.

J is TRBJ2-7 and V is TRBV7-9; TRBD2 matches at 8 bases. V was clipped by 5 bases and J by 3 bases; unmatched bases: 9. Germline V lookup: CDR1 SEHNR, CDR2 FQNEAQ (reference sequence). CDR3 length: 15 amino acids. Written as DNA, the CDR3 is TGTGCCAGCAGCCCACCGGGACTAGACTACTACGAGCAGTACTTC. Translated: CASSPPGLDYYEQYF.

The table lists this clonotype with a few counts. The CDR3 loop reads CASSSLQGGAEAFF. The CDR3 coding sequence is TGCGCCAGCAGCTCACTCCAGGGGGGCGCTGAAGCTTTCTTT. The rearrangement links TRBV5-1 to TRBJ1-1; 7 bases are a match to TRBD1. Germline values: CDR1 SGHRS, CDR2 YFSETQ. This CDR3 comprises 14 residues. The V segment lost 3 bases and the J segment 6 bases; nucleotides outside the gene matches: 8.

This clonotype was counted many times. The rearrangement joins TRBV7-6 to TRBJ2-5; D might be TRBD2 (5 bases). V was pared by 1 base and J by 1 base, with 10 bases between. This CDR3 contains 15 residues. The germline gives CDR1 SGHVS, CDR2 FNYEAQ. The CDR3 loop reads CASSLEVSGQETQYF. Here the CDR3 DNA reads TGTGCCAGCAGCTTAGAGGTCAGCGGCCAAGAGACCCAGTACTTC.